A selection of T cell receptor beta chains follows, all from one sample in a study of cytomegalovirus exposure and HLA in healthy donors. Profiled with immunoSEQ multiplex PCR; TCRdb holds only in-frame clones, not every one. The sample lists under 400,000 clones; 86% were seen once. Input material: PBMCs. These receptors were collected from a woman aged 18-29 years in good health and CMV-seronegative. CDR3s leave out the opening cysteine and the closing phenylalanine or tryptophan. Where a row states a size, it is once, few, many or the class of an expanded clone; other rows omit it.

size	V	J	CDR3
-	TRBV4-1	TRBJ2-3	ASSQDSGRSTDTQY
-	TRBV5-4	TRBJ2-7	ASSLSKERAIYEQY
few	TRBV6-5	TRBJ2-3	ASSQTNTDTQY
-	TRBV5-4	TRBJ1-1	ASRADSMNTEAF
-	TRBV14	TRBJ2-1	ASSRHDEQF
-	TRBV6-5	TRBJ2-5	ASSHDRETQY
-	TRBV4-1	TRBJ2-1	ASSPGSGNSYNEQF
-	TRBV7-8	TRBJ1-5	ASSLARGGRYSNQPQH
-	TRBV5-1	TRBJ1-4	ASSLAQTTSTNEKLF
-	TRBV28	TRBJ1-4	ASSFPTGGLTTNEKLF
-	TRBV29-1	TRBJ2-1	SVPGQGRRNEQF
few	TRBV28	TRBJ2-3	ASSLGSTQY